Listed here are 15 T cell receptor beta chains from one sample, sequenced in a study of cytomegalovirus exposure and HLA in healthy donors. In the PCR, 60 Vbeta and 13 Jbeta primers were used. Assay used: immunoSEQ multiplex PCR; TCRdb lists only in-frame clones, some missing. The sample yields under 200,000 clones, about 62% seen once. Source material: PBMCs. The receptor set was obtained from a man between 40 and 49 years old in good health and CMV-seronegative.

The genes are TRBV5-4 and TRBJ1-1; D gene uncertain. The germline gives CDR1 SGHNT, CDR2 YYREEE (reference sequence). This CDR3 is built from 15 residues. The germline V and J ends were trimmed by 4 bases and 1 base, with 14 bases remaining between them. CDR3 loop: CASSPDLQRNTEAFF. The CDR3 DNA reads TGTGCCAGCAGCCCGGACTTACAGCGGAACACTGAAGCTTTCTTT.

This clone was picked up a small number of times. The chain recombines TRBV6-1 with TRBJ2-7; maybe TRBD1 (6 bases). The CDR3 has 15 residues. V dropped 6 bases and J dropped 2 bases, with 17 bases sitting between them. Germline V gives CDR1 MNHNS, CDR2 SASEGT. The DNA for the CDR3 is TGTGCCAGCAGCCCCCAGGGGAAGGGCCCCTACGAGCAGTACTTC. Translated, it gives CASSPQGKGPYEQYF.

V is TRBV5-8 and J is TRBJ2-3; D gene uncertain. Trimming left V 4 bases short and J 7 bases short, with 7 bases between. The CDR3 spans 11 residues. Germline values: CDR1 SGHTS, CDR2 YDEGEE. Here the CDR3 DNA reads TGTGCCAGCAGCCGAGAAAATACGCAGTATTTT. As protein: CASSRENTQYF.

The chain links TRBV7-2 to TRBJ2-1; maybe TRBD1 (6 bases). Trimming shortened V by 0 bases and J by 4 bases, and 7 bases separated the two germline ends. This CDR3 region has 14 residues. Germline V gives CDR1 SGHTA, CDR2 FQGNSA. The CDR3 coding sequence is TGTGCCAGCAGCTTAGCGGACAGTTACAATGAGCAGTTCTTC. It yields the protein CASSLADSYNEQFF.

This clone has a single count. The rearrangement uses TRBV6-1 and TRBJ1-5, with TRBD1 matching over 7 bases. Trimming took 4 bases from V and 4 from J; bases not matched to a gene: 4. The germline V gene has CDR1 MNHNS and CDR2 SASEGT. The CDR3 contains 14 residues. The CDR3 spells CASSGQGENQPQHF. CDR3 bases: TGTGCCAGCAGTGGACAGGGTGAGAATCAGCCCCAGCATTTT.

V usage is TRBV2 and J usage is TRBJ2-7; 11 bases line up with TRBD2. Germline V CDR1 and CDR2: SNHLY, FYNNEI. Losses at the gene ends were 8 bases for V and 4 bases for J; bases not matched to a gene: 10. The CDR3 totals 15 residues. The CDR3 reads CASGREVAGGYEQYF. CDR3 DNA sequence: TGTGCCAGCGGCAGGGAAGTAGCGGGGGGGTACGAGCAGTACTTC.

This clone was found once. The V and J genes are TRBV5-1 and TRBJ1-1, with D possibly being TRBD1 (5 bases). The CDR3 loop spans 15 amino acids. V was pared by 0 bases and J by 5 bases, with 14 bases between. The germline V gene has CDR1 SGHRS and CDR2 YFSETQ. The CDR3 nucleotides read TGCGCCAGCAGCTTGGAAGTAGGAGGGGTTACTGAAGCTTTCTTT. This translates into CASSLEVGGVTEAFF.

This clone appeared a few times. One end of the junction fails to match germline, which may point to a read error. The chain has TRBV30 and TRBJ1-2, with D tentatively TRBD1 (5 bases). This CDR3 comprises 11 residues. Germline assignment: CDR1 GTSNPN and CDR2 SVGIG (reference sequence). The CDR3 loop reads CAWSWEGPIAF. Here the CDR3 DNA reads TGTGCCTGGAGTTGGGAGGGGCCCATTGCCTTC.

The chain uses TRBV6-1 and TRBJ2-1, with D unresolved. The V gene lost 9 bases and the J gene lost 8 bases, with 17 bases spanning the gap. Germline CDR1 reads MNHNS; CDR2 reads SASEGT. The CDR3 is made up of 13 amino acids. The CDR3 sequence: CASVRLSQDEQFF. The CDR3 DNA reads as TGTGCCAGTGTCCGATTGTCTCAGGATGAGCAGTTCTTC.

This clone was seen more than once but under ten times. The rearrangement uses TRBV9 and TRBJ2-2; 7 nucleotides match TRBD1. The germline V gene encodes CDR1 SGDLS and CDR2 YYNGEE. V lost 3 bases to trimming and J lost 3 bases; unmatched junction nucleotides: 5. The CDR3 is 15 residues long. CDR3 in DNA: TGTGCCAGCAGCGCACAGGGGCGCGACACCGGGGAGCTGTTTTTT. The encoded protein is CASSAQGRDTGELFF.

The chain uses TRBV29-1 and TRBJ1-1, with 8 nucleotides matching TRBD1. Looked up from germline, CDR1 is SQVTM and CDR2 is ANQGSEA. The CDR3 extends over 12 amino acids. The V gene end was trimmed by 7 bases and the J gene end by 3 bases; junction bases not matched to a gene: 4. The CDR3 spells CSAGQGYTEAFF. The CDR3 region has the DNA TGCAGCGCTGGACAGGGCTACACTGAAGCTTTCTTT.

This rearrangement joins TRBV18 to TRBJ2-7, with 10 nucleotides matching TRBD1. The CDR3 runs to 16 residues. V lost 1 base, J lost 5 bases, and 8 bases stayed unmatched. Germline CDR1 KGHSH, CDR2 LQKENI. The CDR3 sequence: CASSPRPPGQGNEQYF. The CDR3 nucleotides read TGTGCCAGCTCACCACGTCCACCGGGACAGGGGAACGAGCAGTACTTC.

J is TRBJ2-1 and V is TRBV30; D is possibly TRBD1 (7 bases). V lost 2 bases and J lost 5, with 19 bases in between. Germline V lookup: CDR1 GTSNPN, CDR2 SVGIG (reference sequence). There are 16 residues in the CDR3. CDR3 in amino acids: CAWSSHRGTANNEQFF. Written as DNA, the CDR3 is TGTGCCTGGAGTTCCCACCGGGGGACAGCCAACAATGAGCAGTTCTTC.

This clone has only a few counts. V and J are TRBV11-2 and TRBJ2-2; TRBD1 matches 10 bases. The ends lost 5 bases at V and 5 bases at J; junction bases unmatched: 11. Looked up from germline, CDR1 is SGHAT and CDR2 is FQNNGV. The CDR3 covers 17 residues. The CDR3 DNA reads as TGTGCCAGCAGCCCAGCGACAGGGGGCGCGGTTACCGGGGAGCTGTTTTTT. Amino acid sequence: CASSPATGGAVTGELFF.

V gene TRBV7-6 combines with J gene TRBJ2-5, with a tentative D call TRBD1 (5 bases). Germline values: CDR1 SGHVS, CDR2 FNYEAQ. Trimming shortened V by 3 bases and J by 3 bases, and 8 bases separated the two germline ends. The CDR3 length is 13 residues. The CDR3 DNA reads TGTGCCAGCAGCTTCAGGGTAAAAGAGACCCAGTACTTC. Its translation: CASSFRVKETQYF.